Following are 10 T cell receptor beta chains from one sample sequenced in a study of identical twins. A single record per CDR3 protein comes from TCRdb applying MiXCR to the 5' RACE reads. The sample includes around 510,000 distinct CDR3 sequences, roughly an eighth of them seen just once. The same sample was also used in a study of yellow fever vaccine responses in identical twins.

The sequenced sample consisted of CD4+ T cells sorted from blood. The receptors here all came from a woman under 30 in good health.

V gene TRBV4-3 combines with J gene TRBJ2-3; TRBD1 or TRBD2 may be the D gene (5 bases each). Germline V gene lookup returns CDR1 LGHNA and CDR2 YSLEER. The CDR3 has 17 residues. The ends were cut back, 0 bases at V and 2 bases at J, with 15 bases in the middle. This CDR3 is CASSQDSPGLYTDTQYF. The CDR3 DNA is TGCGCCAGCAGCCAAGATTCCCCGGGGCTGTACACAGATACGCAGTATTTT.

This clonotype was counted between two and nine times. V gene TRBV4-1 combines with J gene TRBJ1-5; TRBD1 is a possible D gene (6 bases). Germline CDR1 MGHRA, CDR2 YSYEKL. The CDR3 contains 14 residues. Trimming cost V 6 bases and J 2 bases, with 11 bases left between them. The CDR3 sequence is CASSREGGNQPQHF. The CDR3 nucleotides read TGCGCCAGCAGTCGCGAGGGGGGCAATCAGCCCCAGCATTTT.

Turning to this clonotype: Without the conserved terminal phenylalanine or tryptophan, this CDR3 likely stems from a read error. The genes are TRBV5-1 and TRBJ2-5; possibly TRBD1 for D (6 bases). The CDR3 is 15 amino acids. CDR1 SGHRS and CDR2 YFSETQ come from the germline V gene. V was shortened by 4 bases and J by 5 bases, with 18 bases between the two germline ends. The CDR3 region is CASSHLGGERETQYL. CDR3 sequence (DNA): TGCGCCAGCAGCCATCTAGGGGGAGAAAGGGAGACCCAGTACCTC.

The J gene is TRBJ2-3, the V gene TRBV27, with 13 bases fitting TRBD2. Germline V lookup: CDR1 MNHEY, CDR2 SMNVEV (reference sequence). The CDR3 loop spans 20 amino acids. J lost 0 bases, V lost 1 base, and 10 bases had no gene match. CDR3 protein: CASSLLGTSGAAPSTDTQYF. DNA of the CDR3: TGTGCCAGCAGTTTATTGGGGACTAGCGGGGCGGCTCCCAGCACAGATACGCAGTATTTT.

This clonotype has only a few counts. V is TRBV28 and J is TRBJ1-5; D perhaps matches TRBD1 (6 bases). The CDR3 loop spans 14 amino acids. Per the germline V gene, CDR1 is MDHEN and CDR2 is SYDVKM. V was cut by 7 bases and J by 2 bases, with 12 bases left in between. The DNA for the CDR3 is TGTGCCAGCATTAGGGACATTGGCAATCAGCCCCAGCATTTT. It encodes CASIRDIGNQPQHF.

The chain employs TRBV12-5 and TRBJ2-1, with TRBD2 as a possible D gene (6 bases). The CDR3 length is 15 residues. V was shortened by 4 bases and J by 0 bases, with 10 bases between the two germline ends. Germline V gene lookup returns CDR1 LGHNT and CDR2 FRNRAP. The CDR3 coding sequence is TGTGCTAGTGGTTCCGGGGGTCACTCCTACAATGAGCAGTTCTTC. Amino acids: CASGSGGHSYNEQFF.

Here the CDR3 DNA reads TGTGCCAGCAGCCCCCGGGGGCGGGTCAATGAGCAGTTCTTC. Its translation is CASSPRGRVNEQFF. The chain joins TRBV11-2 to TRBJ2-1; perhaps D is TRBD1 or TRBD2 (6 bases each). Germline V gives CDR1 SGHAT, CDR2 FQNNGV. Trimming removed 5 bases at V and 6 bases at J, with 14 bases between. The CDR3 extends over 14 amino acids. Supplemented by reference TRBV11-2 and TRBJ2-1, the full variable domain reads EAGVAQSPRYKIIEKRQSVAFWCNPISGHATLYWYQQILGQGPKLLIQFQNNGVVDDSQLPKDRFSAERLKGVDSTLKIQPAKLEDSAVYLCASSPRGRVNEQFFGPGTRLTVL.

This clonotype has ten or more counts. This chain connects TRBV5-1 to TRBJ2-5; D uncertain. CDR3 size: 14 residues. V lost 4 bases and J lost 2, with 12 bases in between. Germline CDR1 and CDR2: SGHRS and YFSETQ. The CDR3: CASSPGSRQETQYF. CDR3 DNA sequence: TGCGCCAGCAGCCCAGGTAGTCGACAAGAGACCCAGTACTTC.

This clonotype was picked up a small number of times. The chain employs TRBV3-1 and TRBJ1-2; D might be TRBD1 (5 bases). Trimming pared 1 base from V and 4 bases from J, leaving 13 bases between. This CDR3 has 15 residues. The germline V gene has CDR1 LGHDT and CDR2 YNNKEL (reference sequence). The CDR3 bases are TGTGCCAGCAGCCAAGTCGGGGGAATCCTCTATGGCTACACCTTC. It codes for CASSQVGGILYGYTF.

This rearrangement joins TRBV5-1 to TRBJ2-7, with 8 bases identical to TRBD1. V shed 6 bases, J shed 3 bases, and the junction held 8 bases outside the gene matches. Germline CDR1 is SGHRS and CDR2 is YFSETQ. CDR3 length: 14 amino acids. The CDR3 here is CASTMAGGDYEQYF. For the CDR3, the DNA is TGCGCCAGCACCATGGCAGGGGGCGACTACGAGCAGTACTTC.